These 24 T cell receptor beta chains were all obtained from the same sample, sequenced in a study of blood T cell repertoires in COVID-19 (dated by TCRdb to 2018 to 2020). Library construction relied on the immunoSEQ multiplex PCR assay. TCRdb provides this immuneACCESS table in a form limited to in-frame rearrangements. Some clones are lacking; in checked studies, under half of them reflect an unresolved V gene, and why the rest are absent is not known. This sample holds fewer than 150,000 clones; approximately 88% were observed only once. The ten largest account for more than 25% of the sample. The sample comprised peripheral blood. Receptors originate from a human donor in a cohort sampled during active COVID-19.

The chain uses TRBV6-5 and TRBJ2-3; 7 nucleotides line up with TRBD2. V lost 6 bases to trimming and J lost 2 bases; unmatched junction nucleotides: 8. Germline values: CDR1 MNHEY, CDR2 SVGAGI. The CDR3 is 15 residues long. CDR3 amino acids: CASRSSSGTTDTQYF. Here the CDR3 DNA reads TGTGCCAGCAGATCCTCTAGCGGTACCACAGATACGCAGTATTTT.

The CDR3 loop reads CASSSSTGAYYEQYF. The CDR3 nucleotides read TGTGCCAGTAGTTCCTCGACAGGGGCCTACTACGAGCAGTACTTC. The chain links TRBV19 to TRBJ2-7, with 8 nucleotides matching TRBD1. The CDR3 runs 15 residues. Germline loops: CDR1 LNHDA, CDR2 SQIVND (reference sequence). V lost 5 bases and J lost 3; bases outside the gene matches: 9.

V usage is TRBV6-5 and J usage is TRBJ1-1; possible D gene TRBD1, 6 bases. The CDR3 is made up of 14 amino acids. Germline loops: CDR1 MNHEY, CDR2 SVGAGI. V was trimmed by 6 bases and J by 3 bases, leaving 14 bases between them. The CDR3 spells CASSTGSSDTEAFF. The CDR3 region has the DNA TGTGCCAGCAGCACAGGGAGTTCGGACACTGAAGCTTTCTTT.

The chain is built from TRBV19 and TRBJ2-7; TRBD2 might be the D (5 bases). The CDR3 extends over 14 amino acids. The V gene lost 3 bases and the J gene lost 2 bases, with 11 bases spanning the gap. The germline V gene has CDR1 LNHDA and CDR2 SQIVND (reference sequence). The CDR3: CASSIPGNTYEQYF. In DNA form, the CDR3 reads TGTGCCAGTAGTATTCCGGGGAACACCTACGAGCAGTACTTC.

The chain combines TRBV4-2 with TRBJ1-6, with D unresolved. Trimming removed 0 bases at V and 5 bases at J, with 20 bases between. The CDR3 spans 19 residues. CDR1 and CDR2 from the germline V gene are LGHNA and YNFKEQ. The CDR3 region has the DNA TGTGCCAGCAGCCAAGATATTGGGCCAAGGTACCTTGATAATTCACCCCTCCACTTT. Translating it yields CASSQDIGPRYLDNSPLHF.

The V and J genes are TRBV4-1 and TRBJ1-4; no definite D call. The CDR3 covers 15 residues. CDR1 and CDR2 (germline): MGHRA, YSYEKL. V was pared by 0 bases and J by 4 bases, with 9 bases between. CDR3 DNA sequence: TGCGCCAGCAGCCAAGAGAGGCAGCTTAATGAAAAACTGTTTTTT. Protein sequence: CASSQERQLNEKLFF.

The genes are TRBV7-3 and TRBJ1-2, with TRBD1 matching over 9 bases. The germline V gene encodes CDR1 SGHTA and CDR2 FQGTGA. J lost 7 bases, V lost 5 bases, and 5 bases had no gene match. There are 13 residues in the CDR3. CDR3: CASSIQGAGGYTF. CDR3 in DNA: TGTGCCAGCAGCATACAGGGGGCAGGTGGCTACACCTTC.

The chain combines TRBV27 with TRBJ2-1; possible D gene TRBD2, 6 bases. V was cut by 4 bases and J by 8 bases, with 15 bases left in between. Germline CDR1 MNHEY, CDR2 SMNVEV (reference sequence). This CDR3 has 14 amino acids. This CDR3 is CASSWRDGRDEQFF. The CDR3 bases are TGTGCCAGCAGTTGGAGGGACGGTAGGGATGAGCAGTTCTTC.

The rearrangement links TRBV29-1 to TRBJ2-6; a possible D gene is TRBD1 (5 bases). CDR1 and CDR2 from the germline V gene are SQVTM and ANQGSEA. The CDR3 is 14 amino acids. Between the trimmed V and J ends, which lost 5 bases and 0 bases, there was a span of 8 bases. The CDR3 sequence is CSVRGDSGANVLTF. CDR3 in DNA: TGCAGCGTTAGGGGTGACTCTGGGGCCAACGTCCTGACTTTC.

There are a few counts of this clone. The rearrangement links TRBV5-1 to TRBJ1-1; 10 bases align to TRBD1. This CDR3 contains 15 residues. The V and J ends lost 4 bases and 5 bases, in that order; junction bases with no gene match: 8. Germline CDR1 reads SGHRS; CDR2 reads YFSETQ. The CDR3 is CASSETGGGNTEAFF. The CDR3 DNA is TGCGCCAGCAGCGAGACAGGGGGCGGAAATACTGAAGCTTTCTTT.

This clone was observed a few times. The chain combines TRBV2 with TRBJ2-7; D unclear. Germline V lookup: CDR1 SNHLY, CDR2 FYNNEI. V was clipped by 4 bases and J by 1 base, with 17 bases between them. The CDR3 totals 16 residues. CDR3 amino acids: CASSGDLRAPSYEQYF. As DNA, the CDR3 is TGTGCCAGCAGTGGCGATCTGCGAGCCCCTTCCTACGAGCAGTACTTC.

J is TRBJ2-7 and V is TRBV15, with TRBD1 matching over 9 bases. J was trimmed by 3 bases and V by 5 bases; bases with no gene match: 8. Per the germline V gene, CDR1 is LNHNV and CDR2 is YYDKDF (reference sequence). The CDR3 has 15 residues. The CDR3 coding sequence is TGTGCCACCAGCCCCCGGACAGGGGACCGCTACGAGCAGTACTTC. This translates into CATSPRTGDRYEQYF. Full variable domain (missing parts from reference TRBV15 and TRBJ2-7): DAMVIQNPRYQVTQFGKPVTLSCSQTLNHNVMYWYQQKSSQAPKLLFHYYDKDFNNEADTPDNFQSRRPNTSFCFLDIRSPGLGDTAMYLCATSPRTGDRYEQYFGPGTRLTVT.

CDR3 sequence: CASGYEARTEAFF. The CDR3 DNA reads as TGTGCCAGCGGGTACGAAGCGAGGACTGAAGCTTTCTTT. The chain joins TRBV12-3 or TRBV12-4 to TRBJ1-1; D not certain. Deletions cut 8 bases from V and 5 bases from J, with 15 bases between. This CDR3 contains 13 residues.

V gene TRBV9 combines with J gene TRBJ2-2; tentatively, D is TRBD1 (5 bases). The CDR3 consists of 16 residues. Germline-derived CDR1 and CDR2 are SGDLS and YYNGEE. Between the trimmed V and J ends, which lost 0 bases and 6 bases, there was a span of 15 bases. CDR3 residues: CASSVDRQGTSGELFF. As DNA, the CDR3 is TGTGCCAGCAGCGTAGATCGGCAGGGTACGTCCGGGGAGCTGTTTTTT.

V is TRBV9 and J is TRBJ2-6; the match to TRBD2 covers 11 bases. CDR3 length: 18 amino acids. The V segment lost 4 bases and the J segment 0 bases; nucleotides outside the gene matches: 6. Germline V gene sequence: CDR1 SGDLS, CDR2 YYNGEE. The CDR3 protein is CASSPGTSGYSGANVLTF. DNA of the CDR3: TGTGCCAGCAGCCCAGGGACTAGCGGTTACTCTGGGGCCAACGTCCTGACTTTC.

The rearrangement links TRBV7-9 to TRBJ2-3, with 11 bases that match TRBD1. V shed 2 bases and J 5 bases; nucleotides not matched to a gene: 6. Germline CDR1 reads SEHNR; CDR2 reads FQNEAQ (reference sequence). The CDR3 totals 16 residues. CDR3 nucleotide sequence: TGTGCCAGCAGCTTAACACCGGGACAGGGGGAAGATACGCAGTATTTT. Amino acid sequence: CASSLTPGQGEDTQYF. Full variable domain (outside the CDR3, taken from reference TRBV7-9 and TRBJ2-3): DTGVSQNPRHKITKRGQNVTFRCDPISEHNRLYWYRQTLGQGPEFLTYFQNEAQLEKSRLLSDRFSAERPKGSFSTLEIQRTEQGDSAMYLCASSLTPGQGEDTQYFGPGTRLTVL.

This chain joins TRBV29-1 and TRBJ2-1; 8 nucleotides match TRBD2. In germline, CDR1 is SQVTM, CDR2 ANQGSEA. V lost 2 bases, J lost 6 bases, and 6 bases stayed unmatched. The CDR3 has 14 residues. The CDR3 spells CSVERLAGSNEQFF. The CDR3 DNA reads as TGCAGCGTTGAAAGGTTAGCGGGGAGCAATGAGCAGTTCTTC.

V usage is TRBV27 and J usage is TRBJ1-4; D is uncertain. The CDR3 has 17 residues. Germline V gene sequence: CDR1 MNHEY, CDR2 SMNVEV (reference sequence). V lost 3 bases, J lost 7 bases, and 21 bases lay in between. The CDR3 sequence is CASSFLSGMDGSEKLFF. CDR3 nucleotides: TGTGCCAGCAGTTTTCTCTCGGGGATGGACGGTAGTGAAAAACTGTTTTTT. Based on the CDR3 plus reference TRBV27 and TRBJ1-4, the full variable domain is EAQVTQNPRYLITVTGKKLTVTCSQNMNHEYMSWYRQDPGLGLRQIYYSMNVEVTDKGDVPEGYKVSRKEKRNFPLILESPSPNQTSLYFCASSFLSGMDGSEKLFFGSGTQLSVL.

The chain has TRBV11-2 and TRBJ1-2; D perhaps matches TRBD1 (5 bases). CDR3 length: 11 residues. Germline V gives CDR1 SGHAT, CDR2 FQNNGV. V lost 5 bases to trimming and J lost 5 bases, with 6 bases between them. Written as DNA, the CDR3 is TGTGCCAGCAGCACAGGTTATGGCTACACCTTC. It codes for CASSTGYGYTF. The whole variable domain, filled in from reference TRBV11-2 and TRBJ1-2, reads EAGVAQSPRYKIIEKRQSVAFWCNPISGHATLYWYQQILGQGPKLLIQFQNNGVVDDSQLPKDRFSAERLKGVDSTLKIQPAKLEDSAVYLCASSTGYGYTFGSGTRLTVV.

This clone was seen more than once but under ten times. The J gene is TRBJ2-2, the V gene TRBV30, with D unresolved. The CDR3 spans 14 residues. In germline, CDR1 is GTSNPN, CDR2 SVGIG (reference sequence). Trimming removed 1 base from V and 4 bases from J, with 10 bases in between. The CDR3, as DNA: TGTGCCTGGAGTGCAACGAGGAGCACCGGGGAGCTGTTTTTT. It encodes CAWSATRSTGELFF.

The chain's CDR3 is CASSRDLAGGTDTQYF. The DNA for the CDR3 is TGTGCCAGCAGTCGAGACCTAGCGGGGGGCACAGATACGCAGTATTTT. This chain links TRBV7-2 with TRBJ2-3, with 10 bases lining up with TRBD2. Per germline, CDR1 SGHTA and CDR2 FQGNSA. The ends lost 6 bases at V and 1 base at J; junction bases unmatched: 7. The CDR3 covers 16 residues.

This chain uses TRBV27 with TRBJ1-6; TRBD1 agrees at 7 bases. The CDR3 covers 15 residues. With 5 bases clipped from V and 9 bases from J, the junction kept 10 bases outside the gene matches. Germline loops: CDR1 MNHEY, CDR2 SMNVEV (reference sequence). The CDR3 sequence is CASSPRQGRSSPLHF. In DNA form, the CDR3 reads TGTGCCAGCAGTCCCCGACAGGGTCGGTCTTCACCCCTCCACTTT.

The genes are TRBV7-8 and TRBJ2-7; maybe TRBD1 (7 bases). V dropped 5 bases and J dropped 6 bases, with 23 bases sitting between them. This CDR3 has 16 amino acids. Germline V CDR1 and CDR2: SGHVS, FQNEAQ. The CDR3 is CASSPAGTRQGGEQYF. The CDR3 DNA reads as TGTGCCAGCAGCCCAGCTGGGACTCGACAGGGTGGCGAGCAGTACTTC. The full variable domain, rest sourced from reference TRBV7-8 and TRBJ2-7, is GAGVSQSPRYKVAKRGQDVALRCDPISGHVSLFWYQQALGQGPEFLTYFQNEAQLDKSGLPSDRFFAERPEGSVSTLKIQRTQQEDSAVYLCASSPAGTRQGGEQYFGPGTRLTVT.

V is TRBV27 and J is TRBJ2-1; 8 bases fit TRBD1. The J segment lost 4 bases and the V segment lost 7 bases, leaving 6 bases of the junction unmatched. CDR3 length: 14 amino acids. Germline CDR1 and CDR2: MNHEY and SMNVEV (reference sequence). CDR3 loop: CASKTGTGYNEQFF. Here the CDR3 DNA reads TGTGCCAGCAAGACCGGGACAGGATACAATGAGCAGTTCTTC.